This T cell receptor beta chain is from a study of CD8+ T cells in alopecia areata. About the study: Treated patients were given oral tofacitinib, which was dosed at 5 to 10 mg twice daily.

Documented treatment: oral pan-JAK inhibitor, 5-10 mg twice daily. Extracted RNA was reverse transcribed into cDNA, the sequencing template. Repertoires were generated with immunoSEQ multiplex PCR, while TCRdb's copy carries only in-frame clones and drops some. Of under 150,000 clones in the sample, 53% were seen once. V was shortened by 3 bases and J by 7 bases, with 7 bases between the two germline ends. Germline CDR1 reads MGHDK; CDR2 reads SYGVNS. This CDR3 spans 12 amino acids. The receptor's source is a human donor with alopecia areata. The V gene is TRBV25-1, the J gene TRBJ1-5; D is unclear. Sequences were derived from CD4+ T cells sorted from blood, sampled at week 4, from a patient treated with tofacitinib. The CDR3 region is CASSDGEQPQHF. CDR3 DNA: TGTGCCAGCAGTGATGGAGAACAGCCCCAGCATTTT.